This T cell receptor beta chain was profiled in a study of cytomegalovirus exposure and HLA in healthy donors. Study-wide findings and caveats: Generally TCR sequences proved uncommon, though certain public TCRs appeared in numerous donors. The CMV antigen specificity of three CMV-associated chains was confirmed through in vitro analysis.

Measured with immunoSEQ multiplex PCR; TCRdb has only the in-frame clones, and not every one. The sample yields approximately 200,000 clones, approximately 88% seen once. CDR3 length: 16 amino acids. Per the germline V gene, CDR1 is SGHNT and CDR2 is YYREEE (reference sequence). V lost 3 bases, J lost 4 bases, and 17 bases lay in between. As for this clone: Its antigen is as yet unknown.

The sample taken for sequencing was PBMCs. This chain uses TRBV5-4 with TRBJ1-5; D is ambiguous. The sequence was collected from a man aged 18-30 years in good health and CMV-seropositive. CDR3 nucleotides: TGTGCCAGCAGCTATGGGCCCTATCAGATTAATCAGCCCCAGCATTTT. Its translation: CASSYGPYQINQPQHF.